This TCR beta chain was profiled in a study of cytomegalovirus exposure and HLA in healthy donors. Overall study findings and caveats: A later analysis reported that several of the most significant clusters appeared to be linked to common viral pathogens, among them Epstein-Barr virus.

The PCR used 60 Vbeta and 13 Jbeta primers. The method was immunoSEQ multiplex PCR; TCRdb's version includes in-frame clones alone and lacks a portion of them. This sample's clone table lists 150,000 or so clones. Notes on this clone: The antigen remains unidentified.

Germline V gives CDR1 SGHDT, CDR2 YYEEEE. Germline trimming cut 0 bases from V and 4 bases from J; bases unmatched to any gene: 14. This CDR3 has 18 amino acids. The sequenced material came from PBMCs. This receptor was taken from a woman aged 40 to 49 in good health and CMV-seropositive. The rearrangement links TRBV5-6 to TRBJ2-3; 7 bases fit TRBD2. The CDR3 sequence: CASSLGLAVPLGPDTQYF. The CDR3 DNA sequence: TGTGCCAGCAGCTTGGGTCTAGCGGTACCTTTAGGGCCAGATACGCAGTATTTT.